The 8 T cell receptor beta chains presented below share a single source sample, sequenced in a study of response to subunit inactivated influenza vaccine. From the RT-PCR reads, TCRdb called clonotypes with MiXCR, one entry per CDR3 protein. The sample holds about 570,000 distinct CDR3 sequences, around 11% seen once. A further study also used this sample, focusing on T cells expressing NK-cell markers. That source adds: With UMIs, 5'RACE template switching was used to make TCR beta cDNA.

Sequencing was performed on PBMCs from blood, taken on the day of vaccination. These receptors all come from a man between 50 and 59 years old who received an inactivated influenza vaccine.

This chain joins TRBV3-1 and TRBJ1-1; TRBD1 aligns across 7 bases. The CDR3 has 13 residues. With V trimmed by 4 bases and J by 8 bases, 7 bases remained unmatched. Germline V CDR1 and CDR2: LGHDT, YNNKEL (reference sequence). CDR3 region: CASSLAQGQEAFF. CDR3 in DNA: TGTGCCAGCAGCCTTGCCCAGGGACAGGAAGCTTTCTTT.

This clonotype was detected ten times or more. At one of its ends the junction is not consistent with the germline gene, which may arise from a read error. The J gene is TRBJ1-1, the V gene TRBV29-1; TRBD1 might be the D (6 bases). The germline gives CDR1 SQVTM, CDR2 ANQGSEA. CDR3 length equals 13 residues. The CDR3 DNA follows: TGCAGCGTGGAAGGACAGATGAACACTGAAGCTTTCTTT. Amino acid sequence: CSVEGQMNTEAFF.

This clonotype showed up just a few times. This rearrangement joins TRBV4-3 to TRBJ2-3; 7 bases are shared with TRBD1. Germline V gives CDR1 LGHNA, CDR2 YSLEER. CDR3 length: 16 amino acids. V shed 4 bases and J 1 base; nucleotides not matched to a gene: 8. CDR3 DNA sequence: TGCGCCAGCAGCCGAACAGGGGTTTTCGGCACAGATACGCAGTATTTT. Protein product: CASSRTGVFGTDTQYF.

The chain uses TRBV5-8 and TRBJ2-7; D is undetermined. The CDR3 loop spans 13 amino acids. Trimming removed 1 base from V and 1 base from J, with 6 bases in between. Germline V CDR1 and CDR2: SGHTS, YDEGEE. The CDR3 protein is CASSLKESYEQYF. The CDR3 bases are TGTGCCAGCAGCTTGAAGGAGTCCTACGAGCAGTACTTC.

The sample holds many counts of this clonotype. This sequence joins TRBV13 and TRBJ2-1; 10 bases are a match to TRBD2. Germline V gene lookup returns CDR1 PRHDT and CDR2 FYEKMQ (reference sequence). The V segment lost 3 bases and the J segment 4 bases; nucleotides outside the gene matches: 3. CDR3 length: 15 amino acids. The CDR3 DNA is TGTGCCAGCAGCTTGCAGCGGGGGGGGTACAATGAGCAGTTCTTC. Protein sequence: CASSLQRGGYNEQFF.

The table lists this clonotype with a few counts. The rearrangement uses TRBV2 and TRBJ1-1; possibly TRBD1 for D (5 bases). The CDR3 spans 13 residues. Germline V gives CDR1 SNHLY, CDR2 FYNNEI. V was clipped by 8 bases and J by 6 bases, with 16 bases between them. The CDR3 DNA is TGTGCCAGCGAAAGGGACTGGTACTCTGAAGCTTTCTTT. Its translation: CASERDWYSEAFF.

The CDR3 nucleotides are TGTGCCAGCAGTGAACCTCAAGGAAATCAGCCCCAGCATTTT. Protein sequence: CASSEPQGNQPQHF. The chain carries TRBV2 and TRBJ1-5; D gene ambiguous. From germline, CDR1 is SNHLY and CDR2 FYNNEI. The CDR3 is made up of 14 amino acids. The V and J ends lost 2 bases and 4 bases respectively, with 9 bases between them.

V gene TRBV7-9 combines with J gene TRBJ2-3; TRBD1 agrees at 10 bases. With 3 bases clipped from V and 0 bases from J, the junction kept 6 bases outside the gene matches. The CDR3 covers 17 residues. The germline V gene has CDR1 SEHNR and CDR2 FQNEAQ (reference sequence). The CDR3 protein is CASSFNLDRGSTDTQYF. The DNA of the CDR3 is TGTGCCAGCAGCTTTAACCTGGACAGGGGGAGCACAGATACGCAGTATTTT.